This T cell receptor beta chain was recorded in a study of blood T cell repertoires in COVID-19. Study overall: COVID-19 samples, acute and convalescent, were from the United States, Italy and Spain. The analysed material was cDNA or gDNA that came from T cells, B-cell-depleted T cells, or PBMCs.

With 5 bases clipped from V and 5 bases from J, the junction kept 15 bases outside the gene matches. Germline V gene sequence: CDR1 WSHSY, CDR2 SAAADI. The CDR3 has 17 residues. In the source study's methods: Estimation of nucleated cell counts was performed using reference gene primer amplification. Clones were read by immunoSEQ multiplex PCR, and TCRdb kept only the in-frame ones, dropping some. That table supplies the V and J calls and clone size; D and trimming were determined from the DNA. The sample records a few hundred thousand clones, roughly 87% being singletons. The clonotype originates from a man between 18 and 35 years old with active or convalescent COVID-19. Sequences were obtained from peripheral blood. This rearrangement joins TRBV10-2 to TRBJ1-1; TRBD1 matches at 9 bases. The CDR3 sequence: CASSNLPGQGLATEAFF. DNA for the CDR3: TGCGCCAGCAGTAACCTACCGGGACAGGGTTTGGCAACTGAAGCTTTCTTT.